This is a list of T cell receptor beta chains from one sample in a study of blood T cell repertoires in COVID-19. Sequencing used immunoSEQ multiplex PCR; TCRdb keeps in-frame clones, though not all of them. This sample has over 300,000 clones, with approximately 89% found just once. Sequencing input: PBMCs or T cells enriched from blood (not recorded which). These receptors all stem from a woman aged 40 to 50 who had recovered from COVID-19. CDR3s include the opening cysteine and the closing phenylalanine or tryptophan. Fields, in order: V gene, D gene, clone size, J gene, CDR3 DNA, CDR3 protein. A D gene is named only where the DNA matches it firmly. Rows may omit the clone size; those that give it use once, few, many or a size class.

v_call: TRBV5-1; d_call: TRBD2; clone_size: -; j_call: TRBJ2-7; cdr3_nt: TGCGCCAGCAGCTTGTTAGCGGGGGCCTCGGGCACCTACGAGCAGTACTTC; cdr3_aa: CASSLLAGASGTYEQYF
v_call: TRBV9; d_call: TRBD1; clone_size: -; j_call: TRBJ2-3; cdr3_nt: TGTGCCAGCAGCGTAGCGCGGACAGGGTGGGCCGGCACAGATACGCAGTATTTT; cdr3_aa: CASSVARTGWAGTDTQYF
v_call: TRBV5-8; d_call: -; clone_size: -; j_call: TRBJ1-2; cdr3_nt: TGTGCCAGCGATATGAGGAAATATGGCTACACCTTC; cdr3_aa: CASDMRKYGYTF
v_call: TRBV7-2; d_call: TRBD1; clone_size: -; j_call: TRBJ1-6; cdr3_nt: TGTGCCAGCAGATTCCAGACAGGGCAAAATTCACCCCTCCACTTT; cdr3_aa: CASRFQTGQNSPLHF
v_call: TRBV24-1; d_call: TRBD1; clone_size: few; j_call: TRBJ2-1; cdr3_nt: TGTGCCACCAGTCCTAGTACAGGGGATAAGTTCTTC; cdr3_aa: CATSPSTGDKFF
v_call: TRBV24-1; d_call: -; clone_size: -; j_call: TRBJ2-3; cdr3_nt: TGTGCCACCAGTGATGATACTAGAACTAGCACAGATACGCAGTATTTT; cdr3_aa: CATSDDTRTSTDTQYF
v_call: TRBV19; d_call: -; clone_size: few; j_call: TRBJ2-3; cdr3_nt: TGTGCCAGTAGTACGGAGCGGTATACGCAGTATTTT; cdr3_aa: CASSTERYTQYF
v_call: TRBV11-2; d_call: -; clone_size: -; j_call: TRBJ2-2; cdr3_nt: TGTGCCAGCAGCTTAAGTGCAGCGAACACCGGGGAGCTGTTTTTT; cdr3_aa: CASSLSAANTGELFF
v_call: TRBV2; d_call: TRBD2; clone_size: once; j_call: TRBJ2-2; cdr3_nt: TGTGCCAGCCTAGCGGGGGAGCACGGGGAGCTGTTTTTT; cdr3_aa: CASLAGEHGELFF
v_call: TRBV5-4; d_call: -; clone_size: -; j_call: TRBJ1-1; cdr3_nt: TGTGCCAGCAGCTTCCGACAGAACACTGAAGCTTTCTTT; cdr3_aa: CASSFRQNTEAFF
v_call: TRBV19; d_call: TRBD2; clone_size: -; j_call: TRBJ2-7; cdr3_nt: TGTGCCAGTAGTATAGAAGGGACTAGCGGGATTAGGACGCAGTACTTC; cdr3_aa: CASSIEGTSGIRTQYF
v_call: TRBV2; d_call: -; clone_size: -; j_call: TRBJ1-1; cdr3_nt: TGTGCCAGCAGTGGGGAGAGACGGATCATAACGAACACTGAAGCTTTCTTT; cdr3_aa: CASSGERRIITNTEAFF
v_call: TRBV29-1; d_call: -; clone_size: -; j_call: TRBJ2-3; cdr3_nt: TGCAGCGTTGAAGATCCTCAGGGCACAGATACGCAGTATTTT; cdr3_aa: CSVEDPQGTDTQYF
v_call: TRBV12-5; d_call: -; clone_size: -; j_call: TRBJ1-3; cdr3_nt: TGTGCTAGTGGGCAGGGTTATGGAAACACCATATATTTT; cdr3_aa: CASGQGYGNTIYF
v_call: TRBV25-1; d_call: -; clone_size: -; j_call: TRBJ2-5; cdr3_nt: TGTGCCAGCTTAGGGGGGGTTTTCCCAGAGACCCAGTACTTC; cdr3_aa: CASLGGVFPETQYF
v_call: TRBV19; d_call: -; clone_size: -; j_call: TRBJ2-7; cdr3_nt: TGTGCCAGTAGTATTACAGATTCCTACGAGCAGTACTTC; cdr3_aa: CASSITDSYEQYF
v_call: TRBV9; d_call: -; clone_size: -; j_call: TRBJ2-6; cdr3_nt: TGTGCCAGCAGCGCCAGGACAGACTCTGGGGCCAACGTCCTGACTTTC; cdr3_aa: CASSARTDSGANVLTF
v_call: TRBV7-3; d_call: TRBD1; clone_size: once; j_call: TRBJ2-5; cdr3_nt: TGTGCCAGCAGCTTAAGGACAGGGGGCCGGGAGACCCAGTACTTC; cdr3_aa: CASSLRTGGRETQYF
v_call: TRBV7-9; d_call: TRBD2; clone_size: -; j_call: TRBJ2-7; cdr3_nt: TGTGCCAGCAGCCTGGGACTAGCGGGATTGCACGAGCAGTACTTC; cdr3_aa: CASSLGLAGLHEQYF
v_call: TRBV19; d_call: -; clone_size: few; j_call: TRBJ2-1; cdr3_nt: TGTGCCAGTAGTATAGATCGCAGCGGGCCCTACAATGAGCAGTTCTTC; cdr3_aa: CASSIDRSGPYNEQFF
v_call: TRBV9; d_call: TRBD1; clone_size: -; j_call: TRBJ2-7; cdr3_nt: TGTGCCAGCAGCGCCGGACAGGGAGTTGACTACGAGCAGTACTTC; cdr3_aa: CASSAGQGVDYEQYF
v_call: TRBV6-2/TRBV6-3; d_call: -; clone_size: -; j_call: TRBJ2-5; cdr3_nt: TGTGCCAGCAGTAAAAGGGGAGAGACCCAGTACTTC; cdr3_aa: CASSKRGETQYF
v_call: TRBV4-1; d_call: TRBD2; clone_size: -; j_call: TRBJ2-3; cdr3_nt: TGCGCCAGCAGCCTTTCTAGCGGGGCGGGAGATACGCAGTATTTT; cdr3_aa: CASSLSSGAGDTQYF
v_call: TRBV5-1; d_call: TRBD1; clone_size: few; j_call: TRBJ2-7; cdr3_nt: TGCGCCAGCAGCTTGGCCAGGGGGCCCAACGAGCAGTACTTC; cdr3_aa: CASSLARGPNEQYF
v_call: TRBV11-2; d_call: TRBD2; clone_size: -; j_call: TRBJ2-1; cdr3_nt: TGTGCCAGCAGCATCCTCCGGGACTACCAGTTCTTC; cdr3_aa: CASSILRDYQFF
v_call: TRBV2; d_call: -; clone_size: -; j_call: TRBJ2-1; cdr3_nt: TGTGCCAGCAGTGAACTAACCTCCTACAATGAGCAGTTCTTC; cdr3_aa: CASSELTSYNEQFF
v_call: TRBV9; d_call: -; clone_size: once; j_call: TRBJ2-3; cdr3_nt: TGTGCCAGCAGCGTTAACCGGGAAACTAGCACAGATACGCAGTATTTT; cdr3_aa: CASSVNRETSTDTQYF
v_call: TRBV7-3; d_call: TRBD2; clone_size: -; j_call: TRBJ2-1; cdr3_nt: TGTGCCAGCAGCTCCACTAGCGGGTGGCGCAATGAGCAGTTCTTC; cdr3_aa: CASSSTSGWRNEQFF
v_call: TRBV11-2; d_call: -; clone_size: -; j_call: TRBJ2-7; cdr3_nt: TGTGCCAGCAGCTACATATCAGGGGTGATGTCCTACGAGCAGTACTTC; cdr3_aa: CASSYISGVMSYEQYF
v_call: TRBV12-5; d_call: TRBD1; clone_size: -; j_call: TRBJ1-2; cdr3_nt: TGTGCTAGTGGTTTGGCCTCGACAGGGGGCGCATATGGCTACACCTTC; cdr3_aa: CASGLASTGGAYGYTF
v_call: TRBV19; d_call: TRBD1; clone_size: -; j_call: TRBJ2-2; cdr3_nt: TGTGCCAGTAGTATGGACCCACAGGGGGCGTACACCGGGGAGCTGTTTTTT; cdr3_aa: CASSMDPQGAYTGELFF
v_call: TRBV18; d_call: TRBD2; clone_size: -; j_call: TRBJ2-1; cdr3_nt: TGTGCCAGCTCACCTAATCTTTTGACTAGCGTCTCCTACAATGAGCAGTTCTTC; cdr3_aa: CASSPNLLTSVSYNEQFF
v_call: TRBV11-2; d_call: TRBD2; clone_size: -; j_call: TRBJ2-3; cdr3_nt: TGTGCCAGCAGCTTGCTGACTAGCGACACAGATACGCAGTATTTT; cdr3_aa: CASSLLTSDTDTQYF
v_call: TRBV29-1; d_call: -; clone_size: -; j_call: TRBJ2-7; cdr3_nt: TGCAGCGTTGAAGATCAACGGCGGGGCTCCTACGAGCAGTACTTC; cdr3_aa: CSVEDQRRGSYEQYF
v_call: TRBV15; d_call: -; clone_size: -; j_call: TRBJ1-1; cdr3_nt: TGTGCCACCAGCACAGTTCAGGCTGCGAACACTGAAGCTTTCTTT; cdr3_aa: CATSTVQAANTEAFF